The following is a TCR beta chain sequence with its context. In the authors' methods: Nucleated cell counts were estimated from reference gene primer amplification. Some clones are missing from TCRdb's copy, which holds only in-frame ones; the method was immunoSEQ multiplex PCR. Clone size and the V and J calls come from that table; the DNA yielded D and trimming. The sample yields fewer than 350,000 clones, approximately 85% seen once. Participants' own reports of clinical history determined their cohort assignment. V was cut by 4 bases and J by 2 bases, with 10 bases left in between. The CDR3 covers 14 residues. The germline V gene encodes CDR1 KGHDR and CDR2 SFDVKD. The record originates from a study of blood T cell repertoires in COVID-19.

Sequencing used PBMCs or T cells enriched from blood (not recorded which). The clonotype comes from a man younger than 40 who had recovered from COVID-19. The chain links TRBV24-1 to TRBJ1-2; D unresolved. The chain's CDR3 is CATSEEQRNYGYTF. Written as DNA, the CDR3 is TGTGCCACCAGTGAAGAACAACGAAACTATGGCTACACCTTC.